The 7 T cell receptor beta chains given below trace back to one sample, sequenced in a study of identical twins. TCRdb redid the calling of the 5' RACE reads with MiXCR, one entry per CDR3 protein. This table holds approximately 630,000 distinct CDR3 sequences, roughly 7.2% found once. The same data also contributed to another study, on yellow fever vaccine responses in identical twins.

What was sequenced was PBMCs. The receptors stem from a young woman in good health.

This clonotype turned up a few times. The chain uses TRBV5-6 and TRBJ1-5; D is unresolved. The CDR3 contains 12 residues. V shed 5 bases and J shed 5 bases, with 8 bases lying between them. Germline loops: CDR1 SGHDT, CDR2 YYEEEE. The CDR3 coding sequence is TGTGCCAGCAGTTATCAGCATCAGCCCCAGCATTTT. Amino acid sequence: CASSYQHQPQHF.

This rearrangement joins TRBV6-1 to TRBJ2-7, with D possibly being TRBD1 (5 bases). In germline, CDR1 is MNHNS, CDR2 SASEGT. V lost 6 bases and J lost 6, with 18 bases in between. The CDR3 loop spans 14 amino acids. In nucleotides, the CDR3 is TGTGCCAGCAGCCTTAGGCAGGGCACAAGCGAGCAGTACTTC. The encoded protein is CASSLRQGTSEQYF.

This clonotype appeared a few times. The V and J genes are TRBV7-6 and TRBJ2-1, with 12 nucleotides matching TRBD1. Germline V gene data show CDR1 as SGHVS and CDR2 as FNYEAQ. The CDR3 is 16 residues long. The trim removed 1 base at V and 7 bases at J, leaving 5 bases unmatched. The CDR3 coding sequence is TGTGCCAGCAGCTTAGTGGGACAGGGGGCAGGGAATGAGCAGTTCTTC. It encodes CASSLVGQGAGNEQFF.

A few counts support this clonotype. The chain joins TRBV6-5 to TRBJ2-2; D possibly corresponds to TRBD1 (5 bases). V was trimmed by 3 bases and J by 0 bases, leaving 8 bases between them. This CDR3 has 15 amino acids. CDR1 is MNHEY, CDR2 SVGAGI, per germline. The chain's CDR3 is CASSYGRANTGELFF. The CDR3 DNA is TGTGCCAGCAGTTATGGCAGGGCGAACACCGGGGAGCTGTTTTTT.

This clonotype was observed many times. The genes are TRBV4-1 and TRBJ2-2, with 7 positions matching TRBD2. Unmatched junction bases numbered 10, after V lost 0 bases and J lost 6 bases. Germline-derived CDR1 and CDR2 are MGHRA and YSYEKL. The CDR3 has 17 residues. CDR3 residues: CASSQDLLGGGAGELFF. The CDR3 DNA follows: TGCGCCAGCAGCCAAGATCTTTTGGGGGGAGGGGCCGGGGAGCTGTTTTTT.

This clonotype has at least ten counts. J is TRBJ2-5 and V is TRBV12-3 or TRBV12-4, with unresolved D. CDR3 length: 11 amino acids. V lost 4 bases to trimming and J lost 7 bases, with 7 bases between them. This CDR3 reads CASSSSTTQYF. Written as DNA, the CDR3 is TGTGCCAGCAGTTCGAGTACGACCCAGTACTTC.

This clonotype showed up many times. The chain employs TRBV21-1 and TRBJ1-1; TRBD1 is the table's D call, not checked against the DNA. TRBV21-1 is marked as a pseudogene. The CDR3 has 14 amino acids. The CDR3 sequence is CASSPTSSNTEAFF. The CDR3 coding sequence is TGTGCCAGCTCCCCTACTTCTTCGAACACTGAAGCTTTCTTT.